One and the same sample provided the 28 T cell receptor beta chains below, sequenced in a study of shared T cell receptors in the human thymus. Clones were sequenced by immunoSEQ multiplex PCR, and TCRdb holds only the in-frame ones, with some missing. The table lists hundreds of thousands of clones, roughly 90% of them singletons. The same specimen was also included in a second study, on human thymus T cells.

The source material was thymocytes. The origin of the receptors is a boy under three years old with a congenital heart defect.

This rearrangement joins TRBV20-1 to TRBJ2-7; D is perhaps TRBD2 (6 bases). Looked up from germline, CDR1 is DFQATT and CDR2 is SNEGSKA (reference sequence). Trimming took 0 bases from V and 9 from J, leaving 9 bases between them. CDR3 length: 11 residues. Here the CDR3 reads CSARDLGGQYF. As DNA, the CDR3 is TGCAGTGCTAGAGATTTGGGGGGGCAGTACTTC.

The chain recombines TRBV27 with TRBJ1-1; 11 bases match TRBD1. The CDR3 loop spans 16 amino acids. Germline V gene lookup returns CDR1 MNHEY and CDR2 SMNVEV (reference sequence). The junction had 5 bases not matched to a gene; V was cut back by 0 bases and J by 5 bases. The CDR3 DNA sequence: TGTGCCAGCAGTTTATCCTCGGACAGGGGGCGTACTGAAGCTTTCTTT. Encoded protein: CASSLSSDRGRTEAFF.

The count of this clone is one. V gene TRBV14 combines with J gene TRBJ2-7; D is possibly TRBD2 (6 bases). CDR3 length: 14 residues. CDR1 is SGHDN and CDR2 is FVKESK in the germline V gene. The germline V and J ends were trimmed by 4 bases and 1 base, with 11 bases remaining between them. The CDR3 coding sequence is TGTGCCAGCAGCCCGGGGGTCGGGTCCTACGAGCAGTACTTC. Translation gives CASSPGVGSYEQYF.

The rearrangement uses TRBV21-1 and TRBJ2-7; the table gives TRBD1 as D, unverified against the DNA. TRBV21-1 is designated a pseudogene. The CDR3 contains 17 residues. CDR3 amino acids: CASSKEVWTPEGYEQYF. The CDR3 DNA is TGTGCCAGCAGCAAAGAGGTCTGGACACCGGAAGGCTACGAGCAGTACTTC.

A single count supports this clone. CDR3 sequence: CASSESVGLAGGKDEQFF. The CDR3 bases are TGTGCCAGCAGTGAAAGTGTCGGTCTAGCGGGAGGGAAGGATGAGCAGTTCTTC. This chain joins TRBV2 and TRBJ2-1; 12 bases map to TRBD2. Per germline, CDR1 SNHLY and CDR2 FYNNEI. V trimming: 2 bases; J trimming: 8 bases; junction bases outside the gene matches: 13. The CDR3 extends over 18 amino acids.

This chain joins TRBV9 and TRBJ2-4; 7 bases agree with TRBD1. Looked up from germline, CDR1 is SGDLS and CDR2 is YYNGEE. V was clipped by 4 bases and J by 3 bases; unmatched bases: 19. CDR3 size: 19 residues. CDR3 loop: CASSPTGTVWNPGKNIQYF. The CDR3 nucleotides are TGTGCCAGCAGCCCCACCGGGACAGTCTGGAACCCGGGCAAAAACATTCAGTACTTC.

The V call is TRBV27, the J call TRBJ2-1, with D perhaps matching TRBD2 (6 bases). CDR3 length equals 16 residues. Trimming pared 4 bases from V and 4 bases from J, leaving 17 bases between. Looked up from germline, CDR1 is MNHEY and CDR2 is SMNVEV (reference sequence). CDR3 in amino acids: CASSSPRNGGYNEQFF. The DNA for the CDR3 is TGTGCCAGCAGTTCCCCCCGGAATGGAGGGTACAATGAGCAGTTCTTC.

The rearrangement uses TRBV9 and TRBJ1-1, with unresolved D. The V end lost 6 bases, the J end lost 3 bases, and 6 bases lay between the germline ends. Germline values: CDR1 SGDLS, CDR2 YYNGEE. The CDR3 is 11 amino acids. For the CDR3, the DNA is TGTGCCAGCACCCCCTACACTGAAGCTTTCTTT. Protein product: CASTPYTEAFF.

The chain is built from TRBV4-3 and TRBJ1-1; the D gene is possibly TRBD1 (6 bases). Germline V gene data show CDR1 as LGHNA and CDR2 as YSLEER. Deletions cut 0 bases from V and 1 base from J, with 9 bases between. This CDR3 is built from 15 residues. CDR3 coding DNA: TGCGCCAGCAGCCAAGAAGCACAGGGGAACACTGAAGCTTTCTTT. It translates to CASSQEAQGNTEAFF.

CDR3 sequence (DNA): TGTGCCAGCAGCCAGGGACCACGCGGGAGGGGTCCCTACAATGAGCAGTTCTTC. Protein sequence: CASSQGPRGRGPYNEQFF. The gene calls are TRBV4-2 and TRBJ2-1, with 9 bases identical to TRBD2. In germline, CDR1 is LGHNA, CDR2 YNFKEQ. The CDR3 totals 18 residues. Losses at the gene ends were 3 bases for V and 2 bases for J; bases not matched to a gene: 11.

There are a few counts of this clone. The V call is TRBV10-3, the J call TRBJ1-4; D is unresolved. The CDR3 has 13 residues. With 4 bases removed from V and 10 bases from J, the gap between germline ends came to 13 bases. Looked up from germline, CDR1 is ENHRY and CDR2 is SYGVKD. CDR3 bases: TGTGCCATCAGTGTTAGCGAGGGAGGAAAACTGTTTTTT. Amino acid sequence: CAISVSEGGKLFF.

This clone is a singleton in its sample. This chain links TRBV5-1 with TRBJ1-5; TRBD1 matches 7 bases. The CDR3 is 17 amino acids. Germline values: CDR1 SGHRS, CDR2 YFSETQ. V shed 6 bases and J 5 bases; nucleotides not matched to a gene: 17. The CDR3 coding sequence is TGCGCCAGCACCCTACGGCGGAAACGGGACAGATATCAGCCCCAGCATTTT. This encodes CASTLRRKRDRYQPQHF. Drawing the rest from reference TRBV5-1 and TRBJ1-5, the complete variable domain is KAGVTQTPRYLIKTRGQQVTLSCSPISGHRSVSWYQQTPGQGLQFLFEYFSETQRNKGNFPGRFSGRQFSNSRSEMNVSTLELGDSALYLCASTLRRKRDRYQPQHFGDGTRLSIL.

CDR3 sequence (DNA): TGTGCCAGCAGCTTTTCCGGACAGGGTAGGAACATTCAGTACTTC. It translates to CASSFSGQGRNIQYF. The genes are TRBV7-2 and TRBJ2-4, with 8 bases matching TRBD1. V shed 3 bases, J shed 7 bases, and the junction held 8 bases outside the gene matches. This CDR3 is 15 amino acids long. Germline CDR1 and CDR2: SGHTA and FQGNSA.

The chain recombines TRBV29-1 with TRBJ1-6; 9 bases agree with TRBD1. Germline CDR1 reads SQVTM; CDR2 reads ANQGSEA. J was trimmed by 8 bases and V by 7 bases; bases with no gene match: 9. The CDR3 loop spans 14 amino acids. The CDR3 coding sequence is TGCAGCGCAGGGACAGGGAATCCGGATTCACCCCTCCACTTT. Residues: CSAGTGNPDSPLHF.

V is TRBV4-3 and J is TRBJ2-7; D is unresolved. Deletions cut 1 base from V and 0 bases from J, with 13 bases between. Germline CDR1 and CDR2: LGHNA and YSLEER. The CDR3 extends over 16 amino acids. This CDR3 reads CASSQAPRRSSYEQYF. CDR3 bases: TGCGCCAGCAGCCAAGCCCCGCGACGGAGCTCCTACGAGCAGTACTTC.

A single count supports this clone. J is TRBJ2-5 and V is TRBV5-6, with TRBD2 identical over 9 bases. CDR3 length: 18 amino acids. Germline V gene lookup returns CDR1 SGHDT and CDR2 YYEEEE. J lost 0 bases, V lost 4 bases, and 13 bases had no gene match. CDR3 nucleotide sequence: TGTGCCAGCAGCACTAGACTAGCGGACAACATGTACCAAGAGACCCAGTACTTC. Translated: CASSTRLADNMYQETQYF. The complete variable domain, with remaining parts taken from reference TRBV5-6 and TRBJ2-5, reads DAGVTQSPTHLIKTRGQQVTLRCSPKSGHDTVSWYQQALGQGPQFIFQYYEEEERQRGNFPDRFSGHQFPNYSSELNVNALLLGDSALYLCASSTRLADNMYQETQYFGPGTRLLVL.

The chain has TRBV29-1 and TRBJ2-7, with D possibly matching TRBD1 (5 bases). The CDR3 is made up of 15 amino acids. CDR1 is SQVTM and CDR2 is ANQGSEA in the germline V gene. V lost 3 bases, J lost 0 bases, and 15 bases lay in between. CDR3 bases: TGCAGCGTTGAGGTCGAAGGGGCGAGCTCCTACGAGCAGTACTTC. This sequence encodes CSVEVEGASSYEQYF.

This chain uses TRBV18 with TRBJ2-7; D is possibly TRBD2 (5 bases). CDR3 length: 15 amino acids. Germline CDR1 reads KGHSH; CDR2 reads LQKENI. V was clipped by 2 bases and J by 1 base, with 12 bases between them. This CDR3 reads CASSPAGVSSYEQYF. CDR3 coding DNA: TGTGCCAGCTCACCAGCCGGGGTATCTTCCTACGAGCAGTACTTC. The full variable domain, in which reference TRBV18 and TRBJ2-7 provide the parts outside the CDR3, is NAGVMQNPRHLVRRRGQEARLRCSPMKGHSHVYWYRQLPEEGLKFMVYLQKENIIDESGMPKERFSAEFPKEGPSILRIQQVVRGDSAAYFCASSPAGVSSYEQYFGPGTRLTVT.

CDR3: CASSVPSGTGWREQYF. CDR3 nucleotides: TGTGCCAGCAGCGTCCCCTCCGGGACAGGTTGGAGGGAGCAGTACTTC. The gene calls are TRBV7-9 and TRBJ2-7; 8 nucleotides agree with TRBD1. Germline assignment: CDR1 SEHNR and CDR2 FQNEAQ (reference sequence). The CDR3 totals 16 residues. V shed 5 bases, J shed 7 bases, and the junction held 16 bases outside the gene matches.

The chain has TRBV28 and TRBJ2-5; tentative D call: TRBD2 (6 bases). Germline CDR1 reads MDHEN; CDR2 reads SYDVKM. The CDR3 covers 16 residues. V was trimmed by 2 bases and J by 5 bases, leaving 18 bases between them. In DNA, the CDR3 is TGTGCCAGCAGTTTAAAGGGCGGGACCACCGCCGAGACCCAGTACTTC. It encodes CASSLKGGTTAETQYF.

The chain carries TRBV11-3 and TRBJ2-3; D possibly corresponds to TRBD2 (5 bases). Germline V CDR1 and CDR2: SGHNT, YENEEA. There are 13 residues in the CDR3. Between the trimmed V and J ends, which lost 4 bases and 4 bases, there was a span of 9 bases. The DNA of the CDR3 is TGTGCCAGCAGCTCCTCTAGCCCAGATACGCAGTATTTT. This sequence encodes CASSSSSPDTQYF.

CDR3 in amino acids: CASSHLDRGDKNTEAFF. As DNA, the CDR3 is TGCGCCAGCAGCCACCTAGACAGGGGGGATAAGAACACTGAAGCTTTCTTT. The V gene is TRBV4-3, the J gene TRBJ1-1; 9 bases are a match to TRBD1. CDR1 is LGHNA and CDR2 is YSLEER in the germline V gene. The CDR3 sequence is 17 residues long. With 3 bases clipped from V and 1 base from J, the junction kept 9 bases outside the gene matches.

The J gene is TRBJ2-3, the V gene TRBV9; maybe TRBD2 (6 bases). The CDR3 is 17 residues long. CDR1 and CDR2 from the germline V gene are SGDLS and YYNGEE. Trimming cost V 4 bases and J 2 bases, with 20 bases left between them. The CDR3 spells CASSPIPERVLTDTQYF. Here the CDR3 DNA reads TGTGCCAGCAGCCCAATACCGGAGCGGGTGCTCACAGATACGCAGTATTTT. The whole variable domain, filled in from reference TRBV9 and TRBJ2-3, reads DSGVTQTPKHLITATGQRVTLRCSPRSGDLSVYWYQQSLDQGLQFLIQYYNGEERAKGNILERFSAQQFPDLHSELNLSSLELGDSALYFCASSPIPERVLTDTQYFGPGTRLTVL.

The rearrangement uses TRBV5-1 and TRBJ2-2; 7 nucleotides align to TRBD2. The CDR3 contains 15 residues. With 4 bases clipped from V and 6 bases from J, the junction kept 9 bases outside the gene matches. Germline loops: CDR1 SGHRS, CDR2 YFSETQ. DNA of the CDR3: TGCGCCAGCAGCGGGGGGGACGGACGGCCCGGGGAGCTGTTTTTT. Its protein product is CASSGGDGRPGELFF. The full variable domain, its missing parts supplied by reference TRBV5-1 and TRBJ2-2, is KAGVTQTPRYLIKTRGQQVTLSCSPISGHRSVSWYQQTPGQGLQFLFEYFSETQRNKGNFPGRFSGRQFSNSRSEMNVSTLELGDSALYLCASSGGDGRPGELFFGEGSRLTVL.

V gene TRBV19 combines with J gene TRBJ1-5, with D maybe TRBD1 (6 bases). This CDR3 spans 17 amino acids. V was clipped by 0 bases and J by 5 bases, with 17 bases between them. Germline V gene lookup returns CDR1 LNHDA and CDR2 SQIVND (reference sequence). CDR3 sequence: CASSIETVQGLDQPQHF. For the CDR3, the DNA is TGTGCCAGTAGTATAGAGACGGTCCAGGGGCTAGATCAGCCCCAGCATTTT.

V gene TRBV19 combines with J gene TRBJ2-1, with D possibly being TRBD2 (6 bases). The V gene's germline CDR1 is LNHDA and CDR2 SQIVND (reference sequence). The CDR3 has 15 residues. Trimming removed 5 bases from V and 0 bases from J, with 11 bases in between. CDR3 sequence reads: CASSGSGSSYNEQFF. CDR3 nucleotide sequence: TGTGCCAGTAGTGGTAGCGGAAGCTCCTACAATGAGCAGTTCTTC.

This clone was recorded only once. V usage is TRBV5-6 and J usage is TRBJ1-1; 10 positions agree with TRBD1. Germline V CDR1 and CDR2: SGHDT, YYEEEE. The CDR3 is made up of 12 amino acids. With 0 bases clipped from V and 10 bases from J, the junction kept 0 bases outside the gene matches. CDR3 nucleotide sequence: TGTGCCAGCAGCTTGGGGGACAGGGGAGCTTTCTTT. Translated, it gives CASSLGDRGAFF.

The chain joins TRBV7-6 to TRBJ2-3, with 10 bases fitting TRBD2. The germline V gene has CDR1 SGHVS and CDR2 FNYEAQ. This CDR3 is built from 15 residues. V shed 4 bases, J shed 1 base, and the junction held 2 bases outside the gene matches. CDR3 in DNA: TGTGCCAGCAGCTATGGGACTAGCGGCACAGATACGCAGTATTTT. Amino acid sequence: CASSYGTSGTDTQYF.